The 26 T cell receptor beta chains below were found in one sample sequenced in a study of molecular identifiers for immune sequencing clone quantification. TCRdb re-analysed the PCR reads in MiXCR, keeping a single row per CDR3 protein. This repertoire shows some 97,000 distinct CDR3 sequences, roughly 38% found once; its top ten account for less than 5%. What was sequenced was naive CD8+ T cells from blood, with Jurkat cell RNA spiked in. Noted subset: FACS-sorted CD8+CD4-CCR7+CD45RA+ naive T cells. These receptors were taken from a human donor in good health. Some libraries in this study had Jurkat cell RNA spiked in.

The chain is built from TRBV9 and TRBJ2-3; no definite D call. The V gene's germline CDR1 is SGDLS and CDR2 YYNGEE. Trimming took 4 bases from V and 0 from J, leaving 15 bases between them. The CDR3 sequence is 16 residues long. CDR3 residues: CASSYPTDPSTDTQYF. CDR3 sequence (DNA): TGTGCCAGCAGCTATCCGACGGACCCAAGCACAGATACGCAGTATTTT. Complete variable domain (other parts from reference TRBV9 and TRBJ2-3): DSGVTQTPKHLITATGQRVTLRCSPRSGDLSVYWYQQSLDQGLQFLIQYYNGEERAKGNILERFSAQQFPDLHSELNLSSLELGDSALYFCASSYPTDPSTDTQYFGPGTRLTVL.

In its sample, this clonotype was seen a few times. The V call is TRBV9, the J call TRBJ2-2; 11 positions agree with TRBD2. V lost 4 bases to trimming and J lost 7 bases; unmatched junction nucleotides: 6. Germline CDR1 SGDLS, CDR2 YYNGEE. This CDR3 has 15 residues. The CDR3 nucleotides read TGTGCCAGCAGCTTAGCGGGAGGGCCCGTCGGGGAGCTGTTTTTT. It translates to CASSLAGGPVGELFF.

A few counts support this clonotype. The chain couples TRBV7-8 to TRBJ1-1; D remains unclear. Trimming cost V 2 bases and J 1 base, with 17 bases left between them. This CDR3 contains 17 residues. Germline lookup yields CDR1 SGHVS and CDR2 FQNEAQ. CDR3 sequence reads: CASSLPMDGEANTEAFF. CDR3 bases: TGTGCCAGCAGCTTACCCATGGACGGGGAGGCGAACACTGAAGCTTTCTTT.

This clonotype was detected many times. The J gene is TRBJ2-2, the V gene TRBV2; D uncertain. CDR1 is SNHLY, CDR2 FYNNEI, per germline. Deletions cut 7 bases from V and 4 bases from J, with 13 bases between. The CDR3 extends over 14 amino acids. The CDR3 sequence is CASMVERVTGELFF. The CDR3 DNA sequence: TGTGCCAGCATGGTCGAGCGAGTCACCGGGGAGCTGTTTTTT.

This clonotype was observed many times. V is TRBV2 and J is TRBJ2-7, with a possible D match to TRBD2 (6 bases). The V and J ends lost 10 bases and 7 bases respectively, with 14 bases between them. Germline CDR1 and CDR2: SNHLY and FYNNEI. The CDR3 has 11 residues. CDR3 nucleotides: TGTGCCATCGGTAGCGGTCTGGAGCAGTACTTC. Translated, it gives CAIGSGLEQYF.

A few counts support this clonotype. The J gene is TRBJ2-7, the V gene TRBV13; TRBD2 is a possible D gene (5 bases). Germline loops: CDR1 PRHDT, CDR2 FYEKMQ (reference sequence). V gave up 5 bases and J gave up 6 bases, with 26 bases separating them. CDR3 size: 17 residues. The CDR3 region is CASSPNVETGNPLEQYF. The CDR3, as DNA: TGTGCCAGCAGCCCTAACGTAGAGACCGGGAACCCACTCGAGCAGTACTTC. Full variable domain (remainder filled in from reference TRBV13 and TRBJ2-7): AAGVIQSPRHLIKEKRETATLKCYPIPRHDTVYWYQQGPGQDPQFLISFYEKMQSDKGSIPDRFSAQQFSDYHSELNMSSLELGDSALYFCASSPNVETGNPLEQYFGPGTRLTVT.

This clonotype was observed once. In nucleotides, the CDR3 is TGTGCCAGCAGCTTATCAGGGCGTGAGCCCCAGTACTTC. This gives the protein CASSLSGREPQYF. This chain links TRBV7-9 with TRBJ2-5; tentative D call: TRBD1 (5 bases). The V gene lost 2 bases and the J gene lost 9 bases, with 13 bases spanning the gap. CDR1 SEHNR and CDR2 FQNEAQ come from the germline V gene (reference sequence). The CDR3 sequence is 13 residues long.

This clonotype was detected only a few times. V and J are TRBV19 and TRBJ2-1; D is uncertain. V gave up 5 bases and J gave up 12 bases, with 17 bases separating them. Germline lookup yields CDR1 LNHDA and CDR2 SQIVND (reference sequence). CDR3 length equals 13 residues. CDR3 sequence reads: CASSPPLEPGQFF. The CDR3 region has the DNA TGTGCCAGTAGTCCCCCGTTGGAGCCGGGGCAGTTCTTC.

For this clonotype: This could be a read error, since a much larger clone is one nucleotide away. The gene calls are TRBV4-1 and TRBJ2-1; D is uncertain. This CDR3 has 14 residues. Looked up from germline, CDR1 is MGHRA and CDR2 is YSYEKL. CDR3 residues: CASSQDPFIDGQSF. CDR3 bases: TGCGCCAGCAGCCAAGACCCTTTCATTGATGGGCAGTCCTTC.

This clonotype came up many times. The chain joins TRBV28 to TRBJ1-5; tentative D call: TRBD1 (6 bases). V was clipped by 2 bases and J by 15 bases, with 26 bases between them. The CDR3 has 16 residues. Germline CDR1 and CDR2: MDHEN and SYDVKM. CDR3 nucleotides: TGTGCCAGCAGTTTAGGGGGCCGGGGCCAGCAAGCTCAGCCGCATTTT. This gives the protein CASSLGGRGQQAQPHF.

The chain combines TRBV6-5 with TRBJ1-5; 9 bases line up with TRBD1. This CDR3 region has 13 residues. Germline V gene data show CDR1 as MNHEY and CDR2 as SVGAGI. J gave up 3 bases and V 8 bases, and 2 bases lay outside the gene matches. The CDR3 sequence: CASGTGLNQPQHF. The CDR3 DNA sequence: TGTGCCAGCGGGACAGGGCTCAATCAGCCCCAGCATTTT.

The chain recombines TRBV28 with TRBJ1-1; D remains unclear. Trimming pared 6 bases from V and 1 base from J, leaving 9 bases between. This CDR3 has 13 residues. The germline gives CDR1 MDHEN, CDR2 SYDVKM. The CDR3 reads CASSRTRNTEAFF. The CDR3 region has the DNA TGTGCCAGCAGCCGCACAAGGAACACTGAAGCTTTCTTT.

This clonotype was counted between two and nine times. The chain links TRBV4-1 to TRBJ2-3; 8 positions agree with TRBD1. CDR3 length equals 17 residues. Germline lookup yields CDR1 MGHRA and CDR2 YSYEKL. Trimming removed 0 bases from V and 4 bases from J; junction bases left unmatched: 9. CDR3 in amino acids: CASSQDGQGRGADTQYF. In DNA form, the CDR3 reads TGCGCCAGCAGCCAAGACGGACAGGGACGGGGAGCAGATACGCAGTATTTT.

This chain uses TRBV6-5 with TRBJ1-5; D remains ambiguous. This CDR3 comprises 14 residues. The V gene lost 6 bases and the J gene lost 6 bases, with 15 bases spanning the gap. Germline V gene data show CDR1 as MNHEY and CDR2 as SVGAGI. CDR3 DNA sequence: TGTGCCAGCAGCCTATCCCTCGGGTTTCAGCCCCAGCATTTT. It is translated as CASSLSLGFQPQHF.

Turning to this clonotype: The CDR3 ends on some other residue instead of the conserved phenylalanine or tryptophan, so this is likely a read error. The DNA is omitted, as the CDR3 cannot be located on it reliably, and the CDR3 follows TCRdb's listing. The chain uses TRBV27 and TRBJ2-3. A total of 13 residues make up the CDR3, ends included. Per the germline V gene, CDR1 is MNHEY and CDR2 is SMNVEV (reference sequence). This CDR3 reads CASSLSQPRGLYI.

This chain's CDR3 is CASSMGQGIVDTQYF. The CDR3, as DNA: TGTGCCAGCAGTATGGGACAGGGGATTGTAGATACGCAGTATTTT. This rearrangement joins TRBV6-5 to TRBJ2-3; TRBD1 aligns across 10 bases. Germline assignment: CDR1 MNHEY and CDR2 SVGAGI. The CDR3 contains 15 residues. Losses at the gene ends were 5 bases for V and 5 bases for J; bases not matched to a gene: 7.

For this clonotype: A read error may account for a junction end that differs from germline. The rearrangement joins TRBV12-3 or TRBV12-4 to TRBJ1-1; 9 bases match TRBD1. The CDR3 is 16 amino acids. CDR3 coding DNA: TGTGCCAGCAGTTTCCGAGACAGGGGGGAGGGCACAGAAGCTATCTTT. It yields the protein CASSFRDRGEGTEAIF.

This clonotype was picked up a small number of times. This CDR3 reads CASRGRGGDTQYF. The CDR3 DNA is TGTGCCAGCAGGGGGCGAGGGGGAGATACGCAGTATTTT. The V gene is TRBV5-4, the J gene TRBJ2-3, with D maybe TRBD1 (6 bases). Germline lookup yields CDR1 SGHNT and CDR2 YYREEE (reference sequence). The CDR3 has 13 residues. V gave up 5 bases and J gave up 5 bases, with 12 bases separating them.

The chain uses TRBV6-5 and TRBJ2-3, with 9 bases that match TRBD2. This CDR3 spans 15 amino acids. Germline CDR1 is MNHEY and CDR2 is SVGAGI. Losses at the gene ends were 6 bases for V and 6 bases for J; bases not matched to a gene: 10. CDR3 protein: CASRPLAGQGDTQYF. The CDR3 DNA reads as TGTGCCAGCAGGCCTCTAGCGGGGCAGGGGGATACGCAGTATTTT.

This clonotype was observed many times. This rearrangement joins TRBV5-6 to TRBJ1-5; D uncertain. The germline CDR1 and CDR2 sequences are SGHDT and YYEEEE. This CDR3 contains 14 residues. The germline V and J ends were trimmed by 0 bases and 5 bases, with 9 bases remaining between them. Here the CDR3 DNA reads TGTGCCAGCAGCTTGGGATGGGGAGATCAGCCCCAGCATTTT. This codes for CASSLGWGDQPQHF.

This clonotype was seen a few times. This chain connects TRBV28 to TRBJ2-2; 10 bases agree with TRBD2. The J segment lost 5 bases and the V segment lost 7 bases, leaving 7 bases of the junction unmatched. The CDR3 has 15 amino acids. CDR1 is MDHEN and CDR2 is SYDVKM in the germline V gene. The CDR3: CASIPSSGRTGELFF. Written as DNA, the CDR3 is TGTGCCAGCATTCCTAGTAGCGGGAGGACCGGGGAGCTGTTTTTT.

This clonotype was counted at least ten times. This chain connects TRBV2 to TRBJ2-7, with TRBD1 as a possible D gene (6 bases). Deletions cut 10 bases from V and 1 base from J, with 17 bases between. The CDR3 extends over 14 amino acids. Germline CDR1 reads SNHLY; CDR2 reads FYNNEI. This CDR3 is CATQQGFGSYEQYF. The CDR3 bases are TGTGCCACCCAACAGGGCTTTGGGTCCTACGAGCAGTACTTC.

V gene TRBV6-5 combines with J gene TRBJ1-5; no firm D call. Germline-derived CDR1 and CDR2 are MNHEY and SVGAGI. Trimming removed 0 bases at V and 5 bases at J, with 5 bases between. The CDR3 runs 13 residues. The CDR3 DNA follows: TGTGCCAGCAGTTACTCGGAGGATCAGCCCCAGCATTTT. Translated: CASSYSEDQPQHF.

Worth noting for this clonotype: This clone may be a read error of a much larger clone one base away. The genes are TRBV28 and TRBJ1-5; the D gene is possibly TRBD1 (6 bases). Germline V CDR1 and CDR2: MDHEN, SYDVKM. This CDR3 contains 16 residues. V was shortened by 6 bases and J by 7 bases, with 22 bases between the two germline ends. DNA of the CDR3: TGTGCCAGCAGCTCCCCCTACTGGAGGGGGGAGCAGCCCCAGCATTTT. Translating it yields CASSSPYWRGEQPQHF.

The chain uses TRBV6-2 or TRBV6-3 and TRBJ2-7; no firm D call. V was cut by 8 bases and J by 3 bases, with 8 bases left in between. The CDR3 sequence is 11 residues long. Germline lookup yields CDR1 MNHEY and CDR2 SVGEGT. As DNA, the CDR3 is TGTGCCAGCGGTCGATACTACGAGCAGTACTTC. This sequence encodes CASGRYYEQYF.

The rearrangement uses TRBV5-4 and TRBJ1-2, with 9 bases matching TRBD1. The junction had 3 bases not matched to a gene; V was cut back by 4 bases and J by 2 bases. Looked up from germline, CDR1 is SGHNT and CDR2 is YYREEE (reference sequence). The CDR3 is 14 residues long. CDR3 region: CASSLGQGNYGYTF. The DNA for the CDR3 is TGTGCCAGCAGCCTAGGACAGGGGAACTATGGCTACACCTTC.